A selection of T cell receptor beta chains follows, all from one sample in a study of blood T cell repertoires in COVID-19. Profiled with immunoSEQ multiplex PCR; TCRdb holds only in-frame clones, not every one. The top ten hold roughly 4.5% of the sample, which has about 300,000 clones, around 84% seen once. The specimen sequenced was PBMCs or T cells enriched from blood (not recorded which). The receptors originated from a man aged 30 to 39 who had recovered from COVID-19. CDR3s include the opening cysteine and the closing phenylalanine or tryptophan. A D gene is named only where the DNA matches it firmly. Only some rows state a clone size, as once, few, many or a class for expanded clones.

size,D,V,J,DNA,CDR3
NA,NA,TRBV5-1,TRBJ2-7,TGCGCCAGCAGCTTGCTTCAAGGTCAGCGGACCTACGAGCAGTACTTC,CASSLLQGQRTYEQYF
NA,TRBD1,TRBV5-5,TRBJ2-1,TGTGCCAGCACCTCGGGACAGATTAATGAGCAGTTCTTC,CASTSGQINEQFF
many,NA,TRBV6-2/TRBV6-3,TRBJ2-1,TGTGCCAGCAGTTATGAACTGGAGTACAATGAGCAGTTCTTC,CASSYELEYNEQFF
NA,TRBD1,TRBV12-5,TRBJ2-3,TGTGCTAGTGGGCTGGGACAGAGCACAGATACGCAGTATTTT,CASGLGQSTDTQYF
NA,NA,TRBV5-6,TRBJ1-2,TGTGCCAGCAGCTTCTCGACTGGACTTAGCTATGGCTACACCTTC,CASSFSTGLSYGYTF
NA,TRBD2,TRBV24-1,TRBJ2-3,TGTGCCACCAGTGATTTGCCCAGCGGGGGCACAGATACGCAGTATTTT,CATSDLPSGGTDTQYF
NA,NA,TRBV4-1,TRBJ1-2,TGCGCCAGCAGCCAAGTTCCAGGGATCTATGGCTACACCTTC,CASSQVPGIYGYTF
NA,NA,TRBV21-1,TRBJ2-3,TGTGCCAGCAGCAAAGGGGGTAGACTAGCGGGAGACCCAGATACGCAGTATTTT,CASSKGGRLAGDPDTQYF
NA,NA,TRBV6-7,TRBJ2-7,TGTGCCAGCCCAAAGGACTGCTCCTACGAGCAGTACTTC,CASPKDCSYEQYF
NA,TRBD1,TRBV4-1,TRBJ1-2,TGCGCCAGCGCCACCACGCTACAGGGGATTGGCTACACCTTC,CASATTLQGIGYTF
NA,TRBD1,TRBV11-2,TRBJ1-3,TGTGCCAGCAGCCCCAGGGACAGGGCAAGAGGAAACACCATATATTTT,CASSPRDRARGNTIYF
once,NA,TRBV4-2,TRBJ1-1,TGTGCCAGCAGCCAAGTCGGGGGGAATACTGAAGCTTTCTTT,CASSQVGGNTEAFF
NA,TRBD1,TRBV19,TRBJ1-5,TGTGCCAGTAGTAGAGGGACAGGAGGGAGCAATCAGCCCCAGCATTTT,CASSRGTGGSNQPQHF
few,NA,TRBV28,TRBJ2-7,TGTGCCAGCACCGGTCCTCACTCCTACGAGCAGTACTTC,CASTGPHSYEQYF
NA,NA,TRBV5-5,TRBJ1-1,TGTGCCAGCAGTTTTACAGACGCGAACACTGAAGCTTTCTTT,CASSFTDANTEAFF
NA,NA,TRBV7-2,TRBJ1-3,TGTGCCAGCAGCTCCCGAGTGGTCTCGTCGGACACCATATATTTT,CASSSRVVSSDTIYF
NA,TRBD1,TRBV18,TRBJ1-2,TGTGCCAGCCTCGGGACAGGCTATGGCTACACCTTC,CASLGTGYGYTF
NA,NA,TRBV10-1,TRBJ1-5,TGCGCCAGCGCCGGGAGCAATCAGCCCCAGCATTTT,CASAGSNQPQHF
NA,NA,TRBV9,TRBJ2-7,TGTGCCAGCAGCCTTGGCGGGAAAAGCGAGCAGTACTTC,CASSLGGKSEQYF
NA,NA,TRBV29-1,TRBJ1-1,TGCAGCGTTGAACCTACCCCCGCAGGAGGAGTTACTGAAGCTTTCTTT,CSVEPTPAGGVTEAFF
NA,TRBD2,TRBV5-1,TRBJ2-3,TGCGCCAGCAGCGAAGGGACTAGCGGGCCCACAGATACGCAGTATTTT,CASSEGTSGPTDTQYF
NA,NA,TRBV5-1,TRBJ2-5,TGCGCCAGCACCGGGATCGCGGAGACCCAGTACTTC,CASTGIAETQYF
NA,NA,TRBV12-3/TRBV12-4,TRBJ2-5,TGTGCCAGCAGTTTAGGGCAGTGGGAGACCCAGTACTTC,CASSLGQWETQYF
NA,NA,TRBV5-1,TRBJ2-1,TGCGCCAGCAGCTTGGGGACAGCTCAGCAGTTCTTC,CASSLGTAQQFF
NA,TRBD1,TRBV19,TRBJ1-4,TGTGCCAGCAAGGGGGCCGGGGCGGAGTGGGAAAAACTGTTTTTT,CASKGAGAEWEKLFF
NA,TRBD1,TRBV28,TRBJ2-2,TGTGCCAGCTTACCGGGACAGCACACCGGGGAGCTGTTTTTT,CASLPGQHTGELFF
few,TRBD1,TRBV28,TRBJ2-1,TGTGCCAGCAGTTTAAGGGGGCTGGACTCGCATGAGCAGTTCTTC,CASSLRGLDSHEQFF